This TCR beta chain was observed in a study of T cell clones after liver transplantation. TCRdb keeps only in-frame clones here, not all; method: immunoSEQ multiplex PCR. The repertoire holds 70,000 or so clones, with more than 90% as singletons. The table lists this clone with a few counts. CDR1 and CDR2 (germline): PRHDT, FYEKMQ (reference sequence). CDR3 length: 17 amino acids. V was clipped by 5 bases and J by 0 bases; unmatched bases: 7. This TCR came from a human donor who received a liver transplant. Specimen: CD4+ T cells from blood, collected before liver transplant. V is TRBV13 and J is TRBJ1-4, with 9 bases fitting TRBD1. The CDR3 DNA follows: TGTGCCAGCAGCAACAGGGGGCGCGAAGCAACTAATGAAAAACTGTTTTTT. Translating gives CASSNRGREATNEKLFF.